The 12 T cell receptor beta chains below were found in one sample sequenced in a study of cytotoxic CD8 clonotypes in ibrutinib-treated CLL (dated by TCRdb to the early 2020s). Preparation of the library involved the immunoSEQ multiplex PCR assay. TCRdb took this table from immuneACCESS and kept in-frame rearrangements with V and J called. Such tables lack part of the clones; where checked against another copy, unresolved V genes explain under half of the gap, and the rest is unexplained. Counted in this sample were 20,000 to 25,000 clones; over 70% of them appeared once. The ten most abundant clones make up 20% to 30% of the sample. Material: PBMCs, obtained before ibrutinib treatment. The source of these receptors is a human donor with chronic lymphocytic leukemia.

CDR3 sequence reads: CASSQGQGPSYEQYF. The CDR3 DNA follows: TGCGCCAGCAGCCAAGGACAGGGGCCCTCCTACGAGCAGTACTTC. The rearrangement joins TRBV4-1 to TRBJ2-7, with 8 bases that match TRBD1. The CDR3 is made up of 15 amino acids. The germline gives CDR1 MGHRA, CDR2 YSYEKL. V lost 1 base, J lost 0 bases, and 2 bases stayed unmatched.

This chain connects TRBV10-2 to TRBJ1-1, with TRBD1 matching 7 bases. CDR3 length equals 16 residues. V was clipped by 6 bases and J by 4 bases; unmatched bases: 14. Germline V gene sequence: CDR1 WSHSY, CDR2 SAAADI. This CDR3 reads CASSDPGTQGGTEAFF. CDR3 nucleotide sequence: TGCGCCAGCAGCGATCCCGGGACCCAGGGGGGCACTGAAGCTTTCTTT.

V gene TRBV14 combines with J gene TRBJ2-2; the D gene is possibly TRBD2 (6 bases). V was clipped by 8 bases and J by 5 bases, with 18 bases between them. The germline V gene encodes CDR1 SGHDN and CDR2 FVKESK. This CDR3 is built from 15 residues. The DNA of the CDR3 is TGTGCCAGCGCTACGGCAGGGCGGGGAACCGGGGAGCTGTTTTTT. Encoded protein: CASATAGRGTGELFF.

Notes on this clone: The junction departs from germline at one end; a sequencing error may be responsible. The chain employs TRBV7-8 and TRBJ2-6, with D possibly matching TRBD2 (6 bases). CDR1 and CDR2 (germline): SGHVS, FQNEAQ. The CDR3 spans 18 residues. The DNA of the CDR3 is TGTGCCAGCAGCCTAGCGTCCGCTTTCCTTCCTGGGGCCAACGTCCTGACTTTC. Protein: CASSLASAFLPGANVLTF.

The chain is built from TRBV28 and TRBJ1-1, with D tentatively TRBD1 (6 bases). CDR3 length equals 14 residues. V lost 3 bases, J lost 4 bases, and 12 bases lay in between. Germline CDR1 reads MDHEN; CDR2 reads SYDVKM. In DNA, the CDR3 is TGTGCCAGCAGTTTCGGGGGCCCTGCCACTGAAGCTTTCTTT. This translates into CASSFGGPATEAFF.

The chain recombines TRBV19 with TRBJ2-7; D uncertain. CDR3 length: 14 residues. CDR1 and CDR2 from the germline V gene are LNHDA and SQIVND (reference sequence). The V end was cut by 3 bases, the J end by 7 bases, with 16 bases between. CDR3 DNA: TGTGCCAGTAGTATCGGGCTAGGGTCGAGGGAGCAGTACTTC. This gives the protein CASSIGLGSREQYF.

The chain couples TRBV28 to TRBJ2-3; tentative D call: TRBD2 (6 bases). The CDR3 consists of 17 residues. The V and J ends lost 3 bases and 2 bases respectively, with 18 bases between them. CDR1 and CDR2 from the germline V gene are MDHEN and SYDVKM. CDR3 coding DNA: TGTGCCAGCAGTTTTTTCGCAGGGCGGGGATCCACAGATACGCAGTATTTT. Translation gives CASSFFAGRGSTDTQYF.

The rearrangement links TRBV18 to TRBJ1-4; D not certain. The germline V and J ends were trimmed by 5 bases and 0 bases, with 10 bases remaining between them. Germline V lookup: CDR1 KGHSH, CDR2 LQKENI. The CDR3 is 15 amino acids. This chain's CDR3 is CASSIDIPTNEKLFF. The CDR3 nucleotides read TGTGCCAGCTCAATCGACATACCAACTAATGAAAAACTGTTTTTT.

This chain joins TRBV27 and TRBJ2-3, with TRBD1 matching 7 bases. Germline V gene lookup returns CDR1 MNHEY and CDR2 SMNVEV (reference sequence). V lost 2 bases, J lost 3 bases, and 5 bases stayed unmatched. CDR3 length equals 15 residues. The CDR3 loop is CASSLKGAVTDTQYF. CDR3 DNA: TGTGCCAGCAGTTTAAAGGGGGCGGTTACAGATACGCAGTATTTT.

The chain links TRBV5-1 to TRBJ2-5; no reliable D call. The CDR3 is made up of 13 amino acids. The V gene lost 2 bases and the J gene lost 4 bases, with 9 bases spanning the gap. Germline-derived CDR1 and CDR2 are SGHRS and YFSETQ. In DNA form, the CDR3 reads TGCGCCAGCAGCTTCCTCAGAGCAGAGACCCAGTACTTC. Translated: CASSFLRAETQYF.

The gene calls are TRBV11-3 and TRBJ2-7; possible D gene TRBD2, 7 bases. This CDR3 is 15 amino acids long. V lost 0 bases to trimming and J lost 5 bases, with 14 bases between them. CDR1 and CDR2 (germline): SGHNT, YENEEA. This CDR3 is CASSLEGRGEHEQYF. DNA for the CDR3: TGTGCCAGCAGCTTAGAGGGGAGGGGGGAACACGAGCAGTACTTC.

V usage is TRBV2 and J usage is TRBJ1-1; 7 bases line up with TRBD1. Germline V gene sequence: CDR1 SNHLY, CDR2 FYNNEI. V was pared by 2 bases and J by 0 bases, with 3 bases of the junction left unmatched. This CDR3 spans 15 amino acids. In DNA form, the CDR3 reads TGTGCCAGCAGTGAAATGGGACAGCTGAACACTGAAGCTTTCTTT. The encoded protein is CASSEMGQLNTEAFF. Full variable domain (remainder filled in from reference TRBV2 and TRBJ1-1): EPEVTQTPSHQVTQMGQEVILRCVPISNHLYFYWYRQILGQKVEFLVSFYNNEISEKSEIFDDQFSVERPDGSNFTLKIRSTKLEDSAMYFCASSEMGQLNTEAFFGQGTRLTVV.